What follows are 13 T cell receptor beta chains derived from one specimen sequenced in a study of OX40 agonist ivuxolimab in advanced cancers. Library preparation used the immunoSEQ multiplex PCR assay. In its TCRdb copy, this immuneACCESS table keeps in-frame sequences only and misses some clones. Where compared with another copy, unresolved V genes explain less than half of these, and the others have no known cause. This sample is represented by more than 25,000 clones; 75% to 90% of them were singletons. In total, the top ten clones hold roughly 29% of the sample. The material sequenced was CD4+ or CD8+ T cells sorted from blood, taken in a trial of the OX40 agonist ivuxolimab. The receptor source for this set is an adult with an advanced solid tumor such as melanoma, head and neck, liver or kidney cancer.

The chain recombines TRBV27 with TRBJ1-2; D call uncertain. Germline V gene lookup returns CDR1 MNHEY and CDR2 SMNVEV (reference sequence). There are 14 residues in the CDR3. V was cut by 5 bases and J by 2 bases, with 12 bases left in between. The CDR3 coding sequence is TGTGCCAGCAGTACCACGGGATCCAACTATGGCTACACCTTC. As protein: CASSTTGSNYGYTF.

The CDR3 bases are TGTGCCAGTAGTACCCGGACTAGCAGCTACTACAATGAGCAGTTCTTC. Translation gives CASSTRTSSYYNEQFF. The genes are TRBV19 and TRBJ2-1, with 8 bases identical to TRBD2. In germline, CDR1 is LNHDA, CDR2 SQIVND (reference sequence). V shed 4 bases and J 3 bases; nucleotides not matched to a gene: 8. The CDR3 has 16 amino acids.

This clone showed up just a few times. The chain employs TRBV10-2 and TRBJ1-1, with D hard to call. The germline V gene encodes CDR1 WSHSY and CDR2 SAAADI. The CDR3 contains 14 residues. V lost 2 bases and J 6 bases, leaving 13 bases between the germline ends. The DNA for the CDR3 is TGCGCCAGCAGTGAGCTTATAGGGATGGCTGAAGCTTTCTTT. Translated: CASSELIGMAEAFF.

The chain couples TRBV7-6 to TRBJ1-2, with D perhaps TRBD1 (5 bases). Germline assignment: CDR1 SGHVS and CDR2 FNYEAQ. This CDR3 has 15 amino acids. The germline V and J ends were trimmed by 1 base and 6 bases, with 15 bases remaining between them. The CDR3 DNA reads as TGTGCCAGCAGCTTAGGTTCCAGGGTGCTTGATGGCTACACCTTC. It yields the protein CASSLGSRVLDGYTF.

This chain joins TRBV6-1 and TRBJ2-5; a weak D match, TRBD1 (5 bases). CDR1 is MNHNS, CDR2 SASEGT, per germline. There are 15 residues in the CDR3. The V and J ends lost 3 bases and 4 bases respectively, with 15 bases between them. CDR3 amino acids: CASSEWGQGTETQYF. The CDR3 region has the DNA TGTGCCAGCAGTGAGTGGGGCCAAGGAACAGAGACCCAGTACTTC.

The rearrangement uses TRBV6-6 and TRBJ2-1, with TRBD1 as a possible D gene (5 bases). The CDR3 is 14 amino acids. V was cut by 5 bases and J by 4 bases, with 12 bases left in between. Germline V lookup: CDR1 MNHNY, CDR2 SVGAGI (reference sequence). The CDR3 bases are TGTGCCAGCAGTGCTAAACAGGAGTACAATGAGCAGTTCTTC. Protein product: CASSAKQEYNEQFF.

The chain links TRBV7-9 to TRBJ2-7, with D possibly being TRBD1 or TRBD2 (5 bases each). Germline CDR1 reads SEHNR; CDR2 reads FQNEAQ (reference sequence). The V end lost 6 bases, the J end lost 5 bases, and 20 bases lay between the germline ends. CDR3 length equals 15 residues. The CDR3 region has the DNA TGTGCCAGCAGACCCCTCGAGGGGTCGGGCGACGAGCAGTACTTC. It encodes CASRPLEGSGDEQYF.

In DNA, the CDR3 is TGTGCCAGCAGCTCCGGAGAGCAGTTCTTC. Its protein is CASSSGEQFF. The genes are TRBV11-2 and TRBJ2-1, with D hard to call. The ends were cut back, 4 bases at V and 10 bases at J, with 5 bases in the middle. Germline loops: CDR1 SGHAT, CDR2 FQNNGV. The CDR3 is made up of 10 amino acids.

V is TRBV18 and J is TRBJ2-7; 7 bases are shared with TRBD1. After removal of 3 bases from V and 1 base from J, the junction contained 6 bases not matched to a gene. This CDR3 contains 15 residues. Germline-derived CDR1 and CDR2 are KGHSH and LQKENI. The CDR3 here is CASSPPDRPSYEQYF. CDR3 bases: TGTGCCAGCTCACCCCCGGACAGGCCTTCCTACGAGCAGTACTTC. The whole variable domain, filled in from reference TRBV18 and TRBJ2-7, reads NAGVMQNPRHLVRRRGQEARLRCSPMKGHSHVYWYRQLPEEGLKFMVYLQKENIIDESGMPKERFSAEFPKEGPSILRIQQVVRGDSAAYFCASSPPDRPSYEQYFGPGTRLTVT.

The chain recombines TRBV7-9 with TRBJ2-1, with D unclear. The germline gives CDR1 SEHNR, CDR2 FQNEAQ (reference sequence). The V gene lost 4 bases and the J gene lost 3 bases, with 10 bases spanning the gap. This CDR3 has 14 amino acids. CDR3 sequence: CASSSPNGYNEQFF. The CDR3 bases are TGTGCCAGCAGCTCCCCGAATGGCTACAATGAGCAGTTCTTC.

The rearrangement uses TRBV28 and TRBJ1-5; 7 bases agree with TRBD1. Germline values: CDR1 MDHEN, CDR2 SYDVKM. After removal of 4 bases from V and 0 bases from J, the junction contained 3 bases not matched to a gene. The CDR3 runs 15 residues. The CDR3 DNA follows: TGTGCCAGCAGTTACAGGGGCCATAGCAATCAGCCCCAGCATTTT. Amino acid sequence: CASSYRGHSNQPQHF.

The chain has TRBV7-9 and TRBJ2-7; a possible D gene is TRBD2 (7 bases). Trimming shortened V by 5 bases and J by 5 bases, and 13 bases separated the two germline ends. There are 13 residues in the CDR3. Germline CDR1 SEHNR, CDR2 FQNEAQ (reference sequence). CDR3 protein: CASSLVGGDEQYF. CDR3 DNA: TGTGCCAGCAGCCTCGTAGGGGGGGACGAGCAGTACTTC.

The gene calls are TRBV28 and TRBJ2-7; D is possibly TRBD2 (6 bases). The CDR3 runs 17 residues. Germline V gene data show CDR1 as MDHEN and CDR2 as SYDVKM. Between the trimmed V and J ends, which lost 2 bases and 2 bases, there was a span of 19 bases. CDR3 protein: CASSLIPRLASTYEQYF. Written as DNA, the CDR3 is TGTGCCAGCAGTTTAATCCCCCGGCTAGCGTCAACCTACGAGCAGTACTTC. Looking up the rest from reference TRBV28 and TRBJ2-7 gives the full variable domain: DVKVTQSSRYLVKRTGEKVFLECVQDMDHENMFWYRQDPGLGLRLIYFSYDVKMKEKGDIPEGYSVSREKKERFSLILESASTNQTSMYLCASSLIPRLASTYEQYFGPGTRLTVT.